Listed here are 27 T cell receptor beta chains from one sample, sequenced in a study of cytomegalovirus exposure and HLA in healthy donors. 60 Vbeta and 13 Jbeta primers were used in PCR. Sequencing was performed with immunoSEQ multiplex PCR; in TCRdb, only in-frame clones are kept and a portion is missing. The sample includes under 200,000 clones, approximately 85% of them seen just once. Sequencing input: PBMCs. The receptors were sampled from a woman aged 18 to 35 in good health and CMV-seronegative.

This clone was seen just once. The chain employs TRBV29-1 and TRBJ2-1; a weak D match, TRBD1 (5 bases). This CDR3 contains 14 residues. V was shortened by 4 bases and J by 4 bases, with 14 bases between the two germline ends. The V gene's germline CDR1 is SQVTM and CDR2 ANQGSEA. The CDR3 DNA is TGCAGCGTTGGACAGCAGACCGATTACAATGAGCAGTTCTTC. Its translation: CSVGQQTDYNEQFF.

The gene calls are TRBV5-1 and TRBJ2-7; possibly TRBD2 for D (5 bases). Between the trimmed V and J ends, which lost 5 bases and 0 bases, there was a span of 12 bases. Germline values: CDR1 SGHRS, CDR2 YFSETQ. CDR3 length equals 14 residues. The CDR3 is CASRVFEGSYEQYF. CDR3 bases: TGCGCCAGCAGGGTGTTCGAGGGCTCCTACGAGCAGTACTTC.

DNA for the CDR3: TGCGCCAGCAGCTTCCGGGGAGATCCCTACGAGCAGTACTTC. Translation: CASSFRGDPYEQYF. The chain is built from TRBV5-1 and TRBJ2-7, with D possibly TRBD2 on 5 matching bases. The germline V gene has CDR1 SGHRS and CDR2 YFSETQ. V was cut by 2 bases and J by 2 bases, with 11 bases left in between. This CDR3 has 14 residues.

The CDR3 sequence: CASSPAGLEGNEQYF. The CDR3 coding sequence is TGTGCCAGCTCACCAGCGGGACTAGAGGGGAACGAGCAGTACTTC. The chain employs TRBV18 and TRBJ2-7, with 8 bases lining up with TRBD2. The CDR3 has 15 residues. Trimming at V came to 2 bases and at J to 5 bases, leaving 8 bases not matched to a gene. The germline V gene has CDR1 KGHSH and CDR2 LQKENI.

The chain is built from TRBV27 and TRBJ2-1, with 9 nucleotides matching TRBD2. The CDR3 sequence is 15 residues long. Germline V gene data show CDR1 as MNHEY and CDR2 as SMNVEV (reference sequence). J was trimmed by 4 bases and V by 5 bases; bases with no gene match: 6. CDR3 loop: CASSLSGSPYNEQFF. The CDR3 nucleotides are TGTGCCAGCAGTCTTAGCGGGAGCCCGTACAATGAGCAGTTCTTC.

The V and J genes are TRBV7-9 and TRBJ2-7, with 8 bases matching TRBD1. The CDR3 is 14 amino acids. The trim removed 5 bases at V and 2 bases at J, leaving 5 bases unmatched. CDR1 is SEHNR and CDR2 is FQNEAQ in the germline V gene (reference sequence). The DNA for the CDR3 is TGTGCCAGCAGCGGGGGACAGGCGACCTACGAGCAGTACTTC. It yields the protein CASSGGQATYEQYF.

The chain joins TRBV5-1 to TRBJ2-2; 10 positions agree with TRBD2. Trimming cost V 0 bases and J 5 bases; bases outside gene matches: 1. The germline CDR1 and CDR2 sequences are SGHRS and YFSETQ. The CDR3 is 15 amino acids. Written as DNA, the CDR3 is TGCGCCAGCAGCTTGGAAGCGGGGGGGACCGGGGAGCTGTTTTTT. Its protein is CASSLEAGGTGELFF.

The V call is TRBV28, the J call TRBJ2-7, with a possible D match to TRBD2 (5 bases). Germline V CDR1 and CDR2: MDHEN, SYDVKM. V lost 6 bases and J 2 bases, leaving 11 bases between the germline ends. This CDR3 spans 13 amino acids. CDR3 sequence: CASRVGETYEQYF. The CDR3 coding sequence is TGTGCCAGCAGGGTGGGAGAAACCTACGAGCAGTACTTC.

A word on this clone: One junction end does not reproduce the germline sequence, and a read error may be involved. The CDR3 DNA sequence: TGTGCCTGGAGCCCGGACAGGGGGATTGCCTTC. Translation gives CAWSPDRGIAF. This rearrangement joins TRBV30 to TRBJ2-7; 10 bases match TRBD1. CDR1 GTSNPN and CDR2 SVGIG come from the germline V gene (reference sequence). This CDR3 region has 11 residues.

This rearrangement joins TRBV7-9 to TRBJ2-5, with a weak D call TRBD1 (6 bases). The CDR3 runs 14 residues. Between the trimmed V and J ends, which lost 6 bases and 4 bases, there was a span of 15 bases. The germline CDR1 and CDR2 sequences are SEHNR and FQNEAQ (reference sequence). The CDR3 protein is CASRLSGHLETQYF. In nucleotides, the CDR3 is TGTGCCAGCAGGCTGTCGGGACACCTAGAGACCCAGTACTTC.

This clone is a singleton in its sample. This chain connects TRBV6-4 to TRBJ1-2; tentative D call: TRBD1 (5 bases). Trimming cost V 0 bases and J 5 bases, with 10 bases left between them. The V gene's germline CDR1 is MRHNA and CDR2 SNTAGT. This CDR3 comprises 14 residues. CDR3 loop: CASSDSWAGYGYTF. In DNA, the CDR3 is TGTGCCAGCAGTGACTCTTGGGCAGGGTATGGCTACACCTTC.

The V and J genes are TRBV27 and TRBJ2-5; 10 positions agree with TRBD2. The CDR3 contains 16 residues. V lost 5 bases, J lost 4 bases, and 10 bases stayed unmatched. CDR1 is MNHEY and CDR2 is SMNVEV in the germline V gene (reference sequence). The CDR3 loop reads CASSGLAGVGGETQYF. Here the CDR3 DNA reads TGTGCCAGCAGTGGTCTAGCGGGAGTAGGGGGAGAGACCCAGTACTTC.

This clone was seen only once. V gene TRBV18 combines with J gene TRBJ2-5; 8 positions match TRBD1. The trim removed 6 bases at V and 3 bases at J, leaving 3 bases unmatched. This CDR3 spans 13 amino acids. Germline V lookup: CDR1 KGHSH, CDR2 LQKENI. CDR3 in amino acids: CASSLGQEETQYF. CDR3 bases: TGTGCCAGCTCGTTGGGACAGGAAGAGACCCAGTACTTC.

This chain uses TRBV20-1 with TRBJ2-1; no reliable D call. The CDR3 spans 11 residues. Germline V gene data show CDR1 as DFQATT and CDR2 as SNEGSKA (reference sequence). V was trimmed by 3 bases and J by 12 bases, leaving 12 bases between them. CDR3 region: CSASPPGLQFF. As DNA, the CDR3 is TGCAGTGCTAGTCCCCCCGGGTTGCAGTTCTTC.

This clone appeared a single time. V usage is TRBV27 and J usage is TRBJ2-7; 9 nucleotides match TRBD2. The V and J ends lost 2 bases and 2 bases, in that order; junction bases with no gene match: 4. The CDR3 has 15 amino acids. CDR1 and CDR2 (germline): MNHEY, SMNVEV (reference sequence). CDR3 DNA: TGTGCCAGCAGTTTAGTGGCTAGCGGGGCCTACGAGCAGTACTTC. Amino acids: CASSLVASGAYEQYF.

This clone was detected only once. The J gene is TRBJ2-1, the V gene TRBV7-9, with 10 bases aligning to TRBD1. Germline trimming cut 5 bases from V and 7 bases from J; bases unmatched to any gene: 8. This CDR3 is 15 amino acids long. Per the germline V gene, CDR1 is SEHNR and CDR2 is FQNEAQ (reference sequence). The CDR3 DNA reads as TGTGCCAGCAGCGGCTCGGGACAGGGGATTAATGAGCAGTTCTTC. This gives the protein CASSGSGQGINEQFF.

The V call is TRBV5-1, the J call TRBJ2-3, with 8 bases matching TRBD1. The junction had 11 bases not matched to a gene; V was cut back by 8 bases and J by 3 bases. This CDR3 contains 15 residues. Germline V gives CDR1 SGHRS, CDR2 YFSETQ. The CDR3: CASARTGKETDTQYF. DNA for the CDR3: TGCGCCAGTGCTAGGACAGGGAAAGAAACAGATACGCAGTATTTT. Full variable domain (missing parts from reference TRBV5-1 and TRBJ2-3): KAGVTQTPRYLIKTRGQQVTLSCSPISGHRSVSWYQQTPGQGLQFLFEYFSETQRNKGNFPGRFSGRQFSNSRSEMNVSTLELGDSALYLCASARTGKETDTQYFGPGTRLTVL.

The chain links TRBV4-2 to TRBJ2-2; possibly TRBD1 for D (5 bases). Germline V gene lookup returns CDR1 LGHNA and CDR2 YNFKEQ. The CDR3 consists of 16 residues. Between the trimmed V and J ends, which lost 0 bases and 3 bases, there was a span of 11 bases. The CDR3 DNA reads as TGTGCCAGCAGCCAAGATAGGCAGGGCTACACCGGGGAGCTGTTTTTT. Protein: CASSQDRQGYTGELFF.

For this clone: The DNA is omitted, as the CDR3 cannot be located on it reliably, and the CDR3 follows TCRdb's listing. The V gene is TRBV6-9, the J gene TRBJ1-1; the listed D gene, TRBD1, was not tested against the DNA. The CDR3 length is 20 residues, termini included. Germline CDR1 MNHGY, CDR2 SVAAGI. CDR3 sequence reads: CACASSFPEKSGDLNTEAFF.

This chain joins TRBV5-6 and TRBJ2-5, with D tentatively TRBD2 (5 bases). The CDR3 length is 14 residues. Deletions cut 2 bases from V and 1 base from J, with 9 bases between. Germline-derived CDR1 and CDR2 are SGHDT and YYEEEE. As DNA, the CDR3 is TGTGCCAGCAGCTTTTCGGGGTCCCAAGAGACCCAGTACTTC. It codes for CASSFSGSQETQYF.

This clone has just one count. The chain employs TRBV5-1 and TRBJ2-7; a possible D gene is TRBD1 (6 bases). The CDR3 spans 13 residues. V was clipped by 2 bases and J by 1 base, with 7 bases between them. The germline V gene has CDR1 SGHRS and CDR2 YFSETQ. CDR3 amino acids: CASSLQGSYEQYF. CDR3 sequence (DNA): TGCGCCAGCAGCTTACAGGGTTCCTACGAGCAGTACTTC. The full variable domain, completed using reference TRBV5-1 and TRBJ2-7, is KAGVTQTPRYLIKTRGQQVTLSCSPISGHRSVSWYQQTPGQGLQFLFEYFSETQRNKGNFPGRFSGRQFSNSRSEMNVSTLELGDSALYLCASSLQGSYEQYFGPGTRLTVT.

V and J are TRBV2 and TRBJ2-1, with 10 bases lining up with TRBD2. Germline V gives CDR1 SNHLY, CDR2 FYNNEI. The junction had 11 bases not matched to a gene; V was cut back by 6 bases and J by 9 bases. The CDR3 runs 15 residues. DNA for the CDR3: TGTGCCAGCAGGGTTAGCGGGGGGTCCGTGGGTGAGCAGTTCTTC. Translated, it gives CASRVSGGSVGEQFF.

A few counts support this clone. V is TRBV7-9 and J is TRBJ2-7, with TRBD1 matching over 11 bases. J lost 4 bases, V lost 7 bases, and 12 bases had no gene match. Germline CDR1 SEHNR, CDR2 FQNEAQ (reference sequence). This CDR3 comprises 16 residues. The CDR3 coding sequence is TGTGCCAGCACCCCTAAGGACAGGGGGCTAGGATACGAGCAGTACTTC. It encodes CASTPKDRGLGYEQYF.

The V gene is TRBV29-1, the J gene TRBJ1-1; 9 nucleotides align to TRBD1. V dropped 7 bases and J dropped 5; count of bases not matched to a gene: 8. Germline values: CDR1 SQVTM, CDR2 ANQGSEA. The CDR3 loop spans 13 amino acids. The CDR3 nucleotides read TGCAGCGGTAAACAGGGGGCGCCTACTGAAGCTTTCTTT. Protein product: CSGKQGAPTEAFF.

The chain combines TRBV5-1 with TRBJ2-5; 13 nucleotides match TRBD2. This CDR3 contains 17 residues. CDR1 and CDR2 from the germline V gene are SGHRS and YFSETQ. Trimming took 4 bases from V and 2 from J; bases not matched to a gene: 8. The CDR3 DNA sequence: TGCGCCAGCAGCACGGGACTAGCGGGAATTTCACAAGAGACCCAGTACTTC. Its protein product is CASSTGLAGISQETQYF.

This clone was picked up a small number of times. CDR3 loop: CSVAPLAGAYNEQFF. The CDR3 nucleotides are TGCAGCGTTGCTCCCCTAGCGGGGGCCTACAATGAGCAGTTCTTC. The V call is TRBV29-1, the J call TRBJ2-1; the match to TRBD2 covers 10 bases. Per germline, CDR1 SQVTM and CDR2 ANQGSEA. The V and J ends lost 4 bases and 2 bases, in that order; junction bases with no gene match: 5. This CDR3 comprises 15 residues.

The chain is built from TRBV19 and TRBJ2-5; 8 positions agree with TRBD2. The J call is in doubt because the DNA end fits TRBJ2-7 better. CDR1 LNHDA and CDR2 SQIVND come from the germline V gene (reference sequence). CDR3 size: 14 residues. CDR3 nucleotides: TGTGCCAGTAGTATTTCCGGGACTAGATCCGAGCAGTACTTC. This encodes CASSISGTRSEQYF.